These 27 T cell receptor beta chains were all obtained from the same sample, sequenced in a study of T cell changes during pregnancy in multiple sclerosis. TCRdb keeps only in-frame clones here, not all; method: immunoSEQ multiplex PCR. The table lists 65,000 to 95,000 clones, around 93% of them singletons. The material sequenced was peripheral blood, taken after pregnancy. The source of these receptors is a female donor in good health, enrolled as a control in a pregnancy study.

The J gene is TRBJ2-5, the V gene TRBV25-1; D unclear. The better agreement between TRBJ2-7 and the DNA end casts doubt on the J call. The CDR3 loop spans 15 amino acids. Germline V gene data show CDR1 as MGHDK and CDR2 as SYGVNS. The CDR3 reads CASSEYVHGVNEQYF. In DNA, the CDR3 is TGTGCCAGCAGTGAATATGTGCATGGAGTAAACGAGCAGTACTTC.

The rearrangement joins TRBV5-1 to TRBJ2-7; 7 bases are shared with TRBD1. Looked up from germline, CDR1 is SGHRS and CDR2 is YFSETQ. V gave up 4 bases and J gave up 2 bases; unmatched junction bases: 3. This CDR3 region has 13 residues. The CDR3 region is CASSPGTAYEQYF. The DNA for the CDR3 is TGCGCCAGCAGCCCCGGGACAGCCTACGAGCAGTACTTC.

This clone was recorded only once. The CDR3: CASSLAPRTTYEQYF. CDR3 sequence (DNA): TGTGCCAGCAGCTTAGCTCCCAGGACAACCTACGAGCAGTACTTC. J is TRBJ2-7 and V is TRBV7-2, with D perhaps matching TRBD1 (5 bases). Germline lookup yields CDR1 SGHTA and CDR2 FQGNSA. V was cut by 0 bases and J by 2 bases, with 11 bases left in between. The CDR3 totals 15 residues.

The rearrangement links TRBV7-2 to TRBJ2-1; D remains unclear. This CDR3 is 13 amino acids long. Trimming cost V 2 bases and J 7 bases, with 9 bases left between them. Germline V gives CDR1 SGHTA, CDR2 FQGNSA. In nucleotides, the CDR3 is TGTGCCAGCAGCTTAAGTTATGAGAATGAGCAGTTCTTC. Translating it yields CASSLSYENEQFF.

The chain uses TRBV28 and TRBJ2-7, with D perhaps TRBD1 (6 bases). V gave up 5 bases and J gave up 7 bases, with 15 bases separating them. Looked up from germline, CDR1 is MDHEN and CDR2 is SYDVKM. The CDR3 length is 13 residues. CDR3 bases: TGTGCCAGCAGTGGACCGGGACATCGAGAGCAGTACTTC. Protein product: CASSGPGHREQYF.

V gene TRBV29-1 combines with J gene TRBJ2-2, with 10 positions matching TRBD1. Germline CDR1 is SQVTM and CDR2 is ANQGSEA. The CDR3 loop spans 12 amino acids. The CDR3 DNA follows: TGCTGCGCCGGGACAGGGGACGGGGAGCTGTTTTTT. Residues: CCAGTGDGELFF.

The rearrangement links TRBV27 to TRBJ2-7; D is unclear. The germline V gene encodes CDR1 MNHEY and CDR2 SMNVEV (reference sequence). Trimming cost V 5 bases and J 3 bases, with 11 bases left between them. The CDR3 extends over 13 amino acids. The CDR3 nucleotides are TGTGCCAGCAGTCTCCTTTCCGGCTACGAGCAGTACTTC. As protein: CASSLLSGYEQYF.

This clone was seen just once. The chain joins TRBV29-1 to TRBJ1-2; D is ambiguous. The CDR3 loop spans 11 amino acids. The germline V gene has CDR1 SQVTM and CDR2 ANQGSEA. The V end lost 4 bases, the J end lost 7 bases, and 10 bases lay between the germline ends. CDR3 amino acids: CSVAGNGGYTF. CDR3 in DNA: TGCAGCGTTGCGGGGAATGGTGGCTACACCTTC.

The V gene is TRBV27, the J gene TRBJ2-1; D is undetermined. Germline loops: CDR1 MNHEY, CDR2 SMNVEV (reference sequence). The V end lost 2 bases, the J end lost 12 bases, and 11 bases lay between the germline ends. The CDR3 has 12 amino acids. CDR3 in amino acids: CASSLPIGRQFF. The CDR3 DNA reads as TGTGCCAGCAGTTTACCTATCGGTAGGCAGTTCTTC.

The gene calls are TRBV27 and TRBJ2-7, with TRBD2 identical over 7 bases. Germline CDR1 and CDR2: MNHEY and SMNVEV (reference sequence). The length of the CDR3 is 15 residues. The V gene end was trimmed by 0 bases and the J gene end by 4 bases; junction bases not matched to a gene: 6. The CDR3 coding sequence is TGTGCCAGCAGTTTATCCGCGGGAGCAGGTTACGAGCAGTACTTC. Encoded protein: CASSLSAGAGYEQYF.

The chain joins TRBV28 to TRBJ1-1, with 7 bases matching TRBD1. The ends lost 3 bases at V and 4 bases at J; junction bases unmatched: 8. Per germline, CDR1 MDHEN and CDR2 SYDVKM. CDR3 length: 15 residues. The chain's CDR3 is CASSLPPKGATEAFF. The CDR3 DNA reads as TGTGCCAGCAGTTTGCCCCCCAAGGGGGCCACTGAAGCTTTCTTT.

The chain combines TRBV7-9 with TRBJ1-4; D is unresolved. Trimming took off 2 bases at V and 1 base at J, with 11 bases between the two ends. Germline CDR1 and CDR2: SEHNR and FQNEAQ (reference sequence). The CDR3 sequence is 16 residues long. The DNA for the CDR3 is TGTGCCAGCAGCTTATCCGCCGGGGTAACTAATGAAAAACTGTTTTTT. It specifies CASSLSAGVTNEKLFF.

This chain joins TRBV28 and TRBJ2-7; 10 bases agree with TRBD1. Per germline, CDR1 MDHEN and CDR2 SYDVKM. V dropped 7 bases and J dropped 5; count of bases not matched to a gene: 8. The CDR3 runs 14 residues. Here the CDR3 reads CASKVGDRGHEQYF. CDR3 DNA sequence: TGTGCCAGCAAAGTGGGGGACAGGGGCCACGAGCAGTACTTC. Using reference TRBV28 and TRBJ2-7 for the parts outside the CDR3, the full variable domain is DVKVTQSSRYLVKRTGEKVFLECVQDMDHENMFWYRQDPGLGLRLIYFSYDVKMKEKGDIPEGYSVSREKKERFSLILESASTNQTSMYLCASKVGDRGHEQYFGPGTRLTVT.

The rearrangement links TRBV7-8 to TRBJ2-3; 7 bases line up with TRBD2. Losses at the gene ends were 4 bases for V and 2 bases for J; bases not matched to a gene: 3. This CDR3 spans 14 amino acids. Germline assignment: CDR1 SGHVS and CDR2 FQNEAQ. CDR3 coding DNA: TGTGCCAGCAGCTCAAGCGGGATCACAGATACGCAGTATTTT. The encoded protein is CASSSSGITDTQYF.

This chain connects TRBV6-5 to TRBJ2-3; possible D gene TRBD1, 6 bases. Trimming took off 2 bases at V and 4 bases at J, with 7 bases between the two ends. The length of the CDR3 is 13 residues. CDR1 and CDR2 from the germline V gene are MNHEY and SVGAGI. The CDR3: CASSYQGSDTQYF. The CDR3 nucleotides read TGTGCCAGCAGTTACCAGGGGTCAGATACGCAGTATTTT.

This clone showed up just once. J is TRBJ2-1 and V is TRBV5-1; TRBD2 matches at 9 bases. The CDR3 runs 16 residues. Trimming cost V 3 bases and J 6 bases; bases outside gene matches: 10. Germline V gene data show CDR1 as SGHRS and CDR2 as YFSETQ. The DNA for the CDR3 is TGCGCCAGCAGCTGGGGGGCGGGACTAGCTTTCAATGAGCAGTTCTTC. Amino acids: CASSWGAGLAFNEQFF.

The chain uses TRBV19 and TRBJ1-1; D is unresolved. Germline assignment: CDR1 LNHDA and CDR2 SQIVND (reference sequence). Trimming removed 7 bases at V and 4 bases at J, with 19 bases between. This CDR3 is built from 15 residues. CDR3 sequence: CASKPYAAVGTEAFF. CDR3 in DNA: TGTGCCAGTAAGCCATATGCGGCCGTCGGCACTGAAGCTTTCTTT.

The rearrangement uses TRBV4-3 and TRBJ2-3; TRBD1 aligns across 8 bases. V lost 1 base, J lost 4 bases, and 4 bases stayed unmatched. Germline V gene sequence: CDR1 LGHNA, CDR2 YSLEER. The CDR3 has 15 residues. This CDR3 reads CASSQANRGSDTQYF. The CDR3 bases are TGCGCCAGCAGCCAAGCCAACAGGGGGTCAGATACGCAGTATTTT.

The chain links TRBV30 to TRBJ1-1, with D unclear. V dropped 6 bases and J dropped 7 bases, with 18 bases sitting between them. This CDR3 region has 13 residues. The V gene's germline CDR1 is GTSNPN and CDR2 SVGIG (reference sequence). As DNA, the CDR3 is TGTGCCTGTAAAACTACAAGTGAGTTTGAAGCTTTCTTT. Amino acids: CACKTTSEFEAFF.

The chain is built from TRBV5-1 and TRBJ2-1; D not certain. Germline CDR1 SGHRS, CDR2 YFSETQ. The CDR3 spans 14 residues. Trimming removed 1 base at V and 4 bases at J, with 9 bases between. The CDR3, as DNA: TGCGCCAGCAGCTTGATACACCGATACAATGAGCAGTTCTTC. It encodes CASSLIHRYNEQFF.

DNA for the CDR3: TGTGCCAGCAGCTTCTTTTCGGGAACGGCGAGTGAGCAGTTCTTC. Translating it yields CASSFFSGTASEQFF. V and J are TRBV7-6 and TRBJ2-1; possible D gene TRBD2, 5 bases. The CDR3 has 15 residues. Looked up from germline, CDR1 is SGHVS and CDR2 is FNYEAQ. The V gene lost 3 bases and the J gene lost 9 bases, with 18 bases spanning the gap.

V and J are TRBV5-1 and TRBJ1-1, with 7 bases matching TRBD1. V was pared by 4 bases and J by 0 bases, with 12 bases of the junction left unmatched. This CDR3 region has 17 residues. CDR1 and CDR2 from the germline V gene are SGHRS and YFSETQ. This CDR3 reads CASSLNGQASLNTEAFF. The CDR3 nucleotides read TGCGCCAGCAGCCTGAACGGACAGGCTTCCTTGAACACTGAAGCTTTCTTT.

J is TRBJ1-5 and V is TRBV6-1, with D unclear. There are 13 residues in the CDR3. Germline lookup yields CDR1 MNHNS and CDR2 SASEGT. V lost 2 bases and J lost 7, with 9 bases in between. CDR3 sequence reads: CASSESDIQPQHF. The CDR3, as DNA: TGTGCCAGCAGTGAATCAGACATACAGCCCCAGCATTTT.

This clone was seen a single time. V is TRBV4-3 and J is TRBJ2-1; TRBD2 agrees at 9 bases. Germline-derived CDR1 and CDR2 are LGHNA and YSLEER. The length of the CDR3 is 17 residues. J gave up 1 base and V 1 base, and 5 bases lay outside the gene matches. The CDR3 reads CASSQAKLAGSYNEQFF. Written as DNA, the CDR3 is TGCGCCAGCAGCCAAGCCAAACTAGCGGGTTCCTACAATGAGCAGTTCTTC.

The V call is TRBV7-6, the J call TRBJ2-1; a possible D gene is TRBD2 (7 bases). CDR1 is SGHVS, CDR2 FNYEAQ, per germline. V lost 1 base and J lost 8, with 12 bases in between. This CDR3 is 14 amino acids long. CDR3 loop: CASSLEGGWDEQFF. The DNA for the CDR3 is TGTGCCAGCAGCTTAGAGGGGGGGTGGGATGAGCAGTTCTTC.

The V and J genes are TRBV6-6 and TRBJ1-6; D is unresolved. CDR1 and CDR2 from the germline V gene are MNHNY and SVGAGI (reference sequence). CDR3 size: 14 residues. Trimming took off 6 bases at V and 9 bases at J, with 15 bases between the two ends. The CDR3 DNA sequence: TGTGCCAGCAGGGAAACGAGTGCGGCTTCACCCCTCCACTTT. Protein sequence: CASRETSAASPLHF.

This chain joins TRBV30 and TRBJ1-2; 9 bases are shared with TRBD1. Trimming at V came to 7 bases and at J to 4 bases, leaving 16 bases not matched to a gene. This CDR3 spans 16 amino acids. Per the germline V gene, CDR1 is GTSNPN and CDR2 is SVGIG (reference sequence). The CDR3 spells CAFLQGAEGSLYGYTF. The CDR3 bases are TGTGCCTTCTTACAGGGGGCTGAAGGTTCACTCTATGGCTACACCTTC.